This T cell receptor beta chain originates from a study of T cells in tuberculosis. Background on the study: T cells were selected with CD1B tetramers loaded with glucose monomycolate.

The junction had 7 bases not matched to a gene; V was cut back by 4 bases and J by 6 bases. The CDR3 is made up of 14 amino acids. The germline V gene has CDR1 SGHRS and CDR2 YFSETQ. Method: immunoSEQ multiplex PCR; TCRdb's copy keeps in-frame clones and lacks some. The table has roughly 60,000 clones, 81% seen once. Cells were sorted from thawed PBMC rested overnight and stained with GMM-loaded CD1B tetramer, viability dye and anti-CD3. The lipid loaded on the CD1B tetramers was C32 glucose monomycolate from Rhodococcus equi. Sequenced input: CD1b-GMM tetramer-negative cells sorted from PBMCs. The origin of this receptor is an adult woman with latent tuberculosis. The chain has TRBV5-1 and TRBJ1-1, with 9 positions matching TRBD1. CDR3 region: CASSIKQGAPEAFF. The CDR3 region has the DNA TGCGCCAGCAGCATAAAACAGGGGGCCCCTGAAGCTTTCTTT.